This T cell receptor (beta chain) was obtained from a study of cytomegalovirus exposure and HLA in healthy donors. From germline, CDR1 is LNHDA and CDR2 SQIVND (reference sequence). J lost 0 bases, V lost 6 bases, and 8 bases had no gene match. The CDR3 consists of 15 residues. With 60 Vbeta and 13 Jbeta primers, the PCR was carried out. Libraries were prepared by immunoSEQ multiplex PCR; TCRdb keeps only in-frame clonotypes and omits some of them. This sample lists 130,000 to 150,000 clones; its ten largest clones have more than 0.8%. The gene calls are TRBV19 and TRBJ2-7, with 7 bases identical to TRBD1. The sequenced material came from PBMCs. The TCR originated in a male donor in good health and CMV-seronegative. The CDR3 region has the DNA TGTGCCAGTAGAGGGGCCGGGACAGCCTCCTACGAGCAGTACTTC. Translation gives CASRGAGTASYEQYF.